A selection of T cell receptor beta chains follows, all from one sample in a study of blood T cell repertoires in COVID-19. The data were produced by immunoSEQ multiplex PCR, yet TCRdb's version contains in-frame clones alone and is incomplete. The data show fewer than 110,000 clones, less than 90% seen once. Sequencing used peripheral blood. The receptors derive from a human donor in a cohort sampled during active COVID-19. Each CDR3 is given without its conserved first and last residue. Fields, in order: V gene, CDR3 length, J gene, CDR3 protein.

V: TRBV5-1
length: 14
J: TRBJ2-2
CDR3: ASRSGTSMGTGELF

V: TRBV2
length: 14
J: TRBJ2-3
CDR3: ASRGLAMRRTDTQY

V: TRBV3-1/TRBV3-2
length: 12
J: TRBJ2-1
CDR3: ASSQEALYNEQF

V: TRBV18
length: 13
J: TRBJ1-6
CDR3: ASSPNGTGKKPLH

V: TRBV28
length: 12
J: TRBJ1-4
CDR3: ASSFAGTNEKLF

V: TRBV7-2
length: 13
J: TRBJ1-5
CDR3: ASSLMGGGNQPQH

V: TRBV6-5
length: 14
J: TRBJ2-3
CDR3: ASSYNPISGMDTQY

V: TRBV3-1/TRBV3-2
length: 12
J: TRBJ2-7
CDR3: ASSQGLAPYEQY

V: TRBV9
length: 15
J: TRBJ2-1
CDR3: ASSVAQGQGGNNEQF

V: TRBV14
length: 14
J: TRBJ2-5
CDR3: ASSPLAGGPRETQY

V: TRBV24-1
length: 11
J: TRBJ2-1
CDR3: ATSDFGVDEQF

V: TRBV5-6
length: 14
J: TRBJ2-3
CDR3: ASSAAGTGGPVTQY

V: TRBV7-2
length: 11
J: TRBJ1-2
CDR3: ASSLGGQDGYT

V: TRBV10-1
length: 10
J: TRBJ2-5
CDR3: ASTGFQETQY

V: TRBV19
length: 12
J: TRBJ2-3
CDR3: ASSRQGAADTQY

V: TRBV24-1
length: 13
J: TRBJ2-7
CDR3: ATSDSRDSPYEQY

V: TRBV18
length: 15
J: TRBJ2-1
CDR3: ASSPLTWTGGLNEQF

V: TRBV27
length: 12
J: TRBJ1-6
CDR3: ASSPRQEASPLH

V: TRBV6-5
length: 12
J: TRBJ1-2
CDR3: ASSYYAGVSGYT

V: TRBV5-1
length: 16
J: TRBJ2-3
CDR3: ASSVRASGVYSTDTQY

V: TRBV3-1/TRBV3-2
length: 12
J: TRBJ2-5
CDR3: ASSQAGGLETQY

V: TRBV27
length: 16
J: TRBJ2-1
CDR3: ARTGQNNRDRGYNEQF

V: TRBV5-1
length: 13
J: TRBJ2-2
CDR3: ASSLVSGSTGELF

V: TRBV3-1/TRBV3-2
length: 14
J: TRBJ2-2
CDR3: ASSQGLAGLGGELF

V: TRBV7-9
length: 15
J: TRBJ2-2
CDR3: ASSPGTSGSVTGELF

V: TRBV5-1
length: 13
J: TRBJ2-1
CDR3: ASSLSLAGTNEQF

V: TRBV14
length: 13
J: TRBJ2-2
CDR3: ASSQNSPSTGELF

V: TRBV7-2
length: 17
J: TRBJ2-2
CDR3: ASSLRIGTSGRGTGELF

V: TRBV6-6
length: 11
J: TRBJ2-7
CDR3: ASRVTEYYEQY

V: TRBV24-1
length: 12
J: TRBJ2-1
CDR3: ATSEVAGGHEQF

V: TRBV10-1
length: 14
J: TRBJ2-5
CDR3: ASSESWAGVEETQY

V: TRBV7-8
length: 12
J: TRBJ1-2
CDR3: ASSLTRGFYGYT

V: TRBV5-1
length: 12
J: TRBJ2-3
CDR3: ASSSLGARDTQY

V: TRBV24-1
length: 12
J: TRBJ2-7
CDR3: ATSDTGGLYEQY

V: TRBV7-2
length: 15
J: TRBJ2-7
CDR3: ASSLGKTSGVSYEQY

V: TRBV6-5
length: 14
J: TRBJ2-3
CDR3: ASSSPRGGYTDTQY

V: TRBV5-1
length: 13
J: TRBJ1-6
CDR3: ASSALGQGGSPLH

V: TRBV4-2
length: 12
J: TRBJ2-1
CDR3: ASSLGQGAGEQF

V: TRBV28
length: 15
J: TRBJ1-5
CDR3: ASSLPGQLISNQPQH

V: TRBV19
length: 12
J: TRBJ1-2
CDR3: ASRTTGGNYGYT

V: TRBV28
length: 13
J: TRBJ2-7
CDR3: ASSPRYGGRYEQY

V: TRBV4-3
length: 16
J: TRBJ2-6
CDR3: ASSQTSGRASGANVLT

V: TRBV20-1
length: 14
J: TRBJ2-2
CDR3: SASRAGGPSTGELF

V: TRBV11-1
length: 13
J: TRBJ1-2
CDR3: ASNPGDKENYGYT

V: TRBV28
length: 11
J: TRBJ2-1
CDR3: ATLTSVSNEQF

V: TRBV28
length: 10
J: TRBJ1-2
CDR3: ASLGANYGYT

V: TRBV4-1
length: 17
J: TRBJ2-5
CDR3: ASSQTGLAGGNFQETQY

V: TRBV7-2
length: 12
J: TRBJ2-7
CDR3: ASGDLSGLYEQY

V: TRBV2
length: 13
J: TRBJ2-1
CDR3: ASSELAGAYNEQF

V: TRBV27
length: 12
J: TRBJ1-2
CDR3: ASSPWTGSGGYT

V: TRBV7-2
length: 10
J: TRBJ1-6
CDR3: ASSVTNSPLH

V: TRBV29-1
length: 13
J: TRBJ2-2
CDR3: SVEGLGGNTGELF

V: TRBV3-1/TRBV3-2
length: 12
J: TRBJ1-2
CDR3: ASSQGGGNYGYT

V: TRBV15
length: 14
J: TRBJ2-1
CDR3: ATSTPPGTVYNEQF

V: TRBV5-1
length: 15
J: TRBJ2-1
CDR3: ASSSAPSGSSYNEQF